This T cell receptor beta chain was sequenced for a study of cytomegalovirus exposure and HLA in healthy donors. Study-wide background: Roughly 80 million unique TCRs from HLA-typed donors made up an early data release. Whole-study results and caveats: Owing to their indistinguishability, certain V segments, notably TRBV6-2 and TRBV6-3, were excluded. Productive rates of about 87% or about 30% were seen for most TCR beta V segments in an earlier analysis.

This CDR3 is 12 amino acids long. Germline V gene sequence: CDR1 SGHNT, CDR2 YYREEE (reference sequence). V lost 3 bases to trimming and J lost 0 bases, with 4 bases between them. The PCR ran on 60 Vbeta and 13 Jbeta primers. Generated by immunoSEQ multiplex PCR, the TCRdb table keeps only in-frame clones and is missing some. The table includes 200,000 or so clones, 65% to 85% detected once. As for this clone: Its antigen is as yet unknown.

This rearrangement joins TRBV5-4 to TRBJ2-7; D is unclear. The specimen was PBMCs. This receptor was obtained from a man between 45 and 60 years old in good health and CMV-seronegative. In DNA form, the CDR3 reads TGTGCCAGCAGCTCGAGCTCCTACGAGCAGTACTTC. Translating gives CASSSSSYEQYF. Variable domain in full (rest from reference TRBV5-4 and TRBJ2-7): ETGVTQSPTHLIKTRGQQVTLRCSSQSGHNTVSWYQQALGQGPQFIFQYYREEENGRGNFPPRFSGLQFPNYSSELNVNALELDDSALYLCASSSSSYEQYFGPGTRLTVT.